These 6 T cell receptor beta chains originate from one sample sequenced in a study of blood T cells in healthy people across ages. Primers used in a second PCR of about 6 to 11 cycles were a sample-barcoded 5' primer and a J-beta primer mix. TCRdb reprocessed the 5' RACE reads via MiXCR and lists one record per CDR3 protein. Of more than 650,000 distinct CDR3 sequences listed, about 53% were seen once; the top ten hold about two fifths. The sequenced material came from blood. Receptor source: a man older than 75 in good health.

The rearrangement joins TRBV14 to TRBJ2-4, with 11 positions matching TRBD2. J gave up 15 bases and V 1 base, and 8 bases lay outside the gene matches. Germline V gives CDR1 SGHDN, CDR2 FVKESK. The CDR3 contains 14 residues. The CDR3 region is CASSQASTSGGSYF. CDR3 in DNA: TGTGCCAGCAGCCAAGCCTCAACTAGCGGGGGATCGTACTTC. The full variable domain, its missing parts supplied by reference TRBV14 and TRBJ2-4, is EAGVTQFPSHSVIEKGQTVTLRCDPISGHDNLYWYRRVMGKEIKFLLHFVKESKQDESGMPNNRFLAERTGGTYSTLKVQPAELEDSGVYFCASSQASTSGGSYFGAGTRLSVL.

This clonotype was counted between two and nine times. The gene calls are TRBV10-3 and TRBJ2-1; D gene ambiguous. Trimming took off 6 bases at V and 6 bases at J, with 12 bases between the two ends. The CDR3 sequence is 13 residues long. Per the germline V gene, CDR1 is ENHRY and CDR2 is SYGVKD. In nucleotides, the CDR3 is TGTGCCATCAGGAATCTAGTTGCCAATGAGCAGTTCTTC. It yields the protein CAIRNLVANEQFF.

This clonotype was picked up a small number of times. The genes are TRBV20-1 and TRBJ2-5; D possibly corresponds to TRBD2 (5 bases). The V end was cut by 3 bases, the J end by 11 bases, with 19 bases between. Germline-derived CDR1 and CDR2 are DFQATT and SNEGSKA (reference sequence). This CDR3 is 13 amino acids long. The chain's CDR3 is CSASGLLKGEQYF. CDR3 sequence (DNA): TGCAGTGCTAGCGGTCTACTCAAGGGAGAGCAGTACTTC.

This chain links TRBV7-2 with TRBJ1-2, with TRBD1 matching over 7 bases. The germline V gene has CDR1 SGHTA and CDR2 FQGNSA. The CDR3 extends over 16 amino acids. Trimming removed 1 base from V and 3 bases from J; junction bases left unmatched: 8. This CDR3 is CASSLGPRGYDYGYTF. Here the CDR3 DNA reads TGTGCCAGCAGCTTAGGCCCCAGGGGGTACGACTATGGCTACACCTTC.

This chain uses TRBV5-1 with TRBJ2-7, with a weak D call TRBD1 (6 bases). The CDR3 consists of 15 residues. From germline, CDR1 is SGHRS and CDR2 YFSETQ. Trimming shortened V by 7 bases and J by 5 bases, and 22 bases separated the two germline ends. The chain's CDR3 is CASSWLGGQYHEQYF. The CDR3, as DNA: TGCGCCAGCTCCTGGTTGGGCGGACAGTACCACGAGCAGTACTTC.

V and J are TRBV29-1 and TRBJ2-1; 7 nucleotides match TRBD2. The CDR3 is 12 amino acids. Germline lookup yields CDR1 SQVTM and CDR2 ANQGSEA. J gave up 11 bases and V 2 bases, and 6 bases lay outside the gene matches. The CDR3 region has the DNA TGCAGCGTTGAAACGGGGGGAAGCAAGCAGTTCTTC. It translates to CSVETGGSKQFF.